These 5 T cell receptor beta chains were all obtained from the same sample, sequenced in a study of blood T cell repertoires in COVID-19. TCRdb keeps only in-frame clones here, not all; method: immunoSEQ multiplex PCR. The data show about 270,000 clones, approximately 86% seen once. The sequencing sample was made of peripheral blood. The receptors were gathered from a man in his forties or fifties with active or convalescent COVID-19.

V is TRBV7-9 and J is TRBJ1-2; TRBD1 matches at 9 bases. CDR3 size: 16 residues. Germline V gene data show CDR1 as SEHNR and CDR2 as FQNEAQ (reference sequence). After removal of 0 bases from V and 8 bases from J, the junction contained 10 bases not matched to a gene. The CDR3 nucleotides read TGTGCCAGCAGCTTAGCGGGGAACAGGGGGCTGTCCGGCTACACCTTC. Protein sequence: CASSLAGNRGLSGYTF.

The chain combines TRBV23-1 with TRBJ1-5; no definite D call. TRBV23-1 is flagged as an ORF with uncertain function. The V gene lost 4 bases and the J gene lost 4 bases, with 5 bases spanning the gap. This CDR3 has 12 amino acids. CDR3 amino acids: CASSRGNQPQHF. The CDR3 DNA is TGCGCCAGCAGTCGCGGGAATCAGCCCCAGCATTTT.

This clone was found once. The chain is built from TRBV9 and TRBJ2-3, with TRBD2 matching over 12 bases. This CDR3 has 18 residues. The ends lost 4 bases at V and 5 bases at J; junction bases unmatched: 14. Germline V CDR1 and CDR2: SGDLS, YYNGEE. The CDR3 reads CASSPKARTSGEGDTQYF. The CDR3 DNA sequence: TGTGCCAGCAGCCCCAAGGCCCGGACTAGCGGGGAGGGAGATACGCAGTATTTT.

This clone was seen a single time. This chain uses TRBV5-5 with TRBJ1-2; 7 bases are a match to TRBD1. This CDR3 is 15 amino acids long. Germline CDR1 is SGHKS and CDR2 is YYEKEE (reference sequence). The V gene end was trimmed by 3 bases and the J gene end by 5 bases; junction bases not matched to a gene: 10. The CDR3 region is CASSSFRDRSYGYTF. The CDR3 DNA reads TGTGCCAGCAGCTCATTCCGGGACAGAAGTTATGGCTACACCTTC. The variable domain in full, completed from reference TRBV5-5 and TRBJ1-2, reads DAGVTQSPTHLIKTRGQQVTLRCSPISGHKSVSWYQQVLGQGPQFIFQYYEKEERGRGNFPDRFSARQFPNYSSELNVNALLLGDSALYLCASSSFRDRSYGYTFGSGTRLTVV.

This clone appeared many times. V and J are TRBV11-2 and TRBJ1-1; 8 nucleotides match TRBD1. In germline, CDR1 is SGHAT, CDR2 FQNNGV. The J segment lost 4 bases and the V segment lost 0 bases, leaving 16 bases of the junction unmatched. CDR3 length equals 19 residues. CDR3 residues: CASSLDAISSTGEGTEAFF. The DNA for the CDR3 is TGTGCCAGCAGCTTAGACGCCATATCCTCGACAGGGGAAGGCACTGAAGCTTTCTTT.